This TCR beta chain was sequenced during a study of cytomegalovirus exposure and HLA in healthy donors. A single count supports this clone. The germline gives CDR1 SGHTA, CDR2 FQGTGA. The CDR3 extends over 15 amino acids. The ends lost 2 bases at V and 9 bases at J; junction bases unmatched: 6. The PCR contained 60 Vbeta and 13 Jbeta primers. This table comes from immunoSEQ multiplex PCR, and its TCRdb copy is limited to in-frame clones, with some not included. The table has 65,000 to 95,000 clones, approximately 80% seen once. The clonotype was recovered from a man over 45 in good health and CMV-seronegative. Sequenced material: PBMCs. The rearrangement uses TRBV7-3 and TRBJ2-1; 11 bases map to TRBD2. The CDR3 nucleotides are TGTGCCAGCAGCTTAGTAGCGGGGGGGCCCGGTGAGCAGTTCTTC. It codes for CASSLVAGGPGEQFF. The complete variable domain, with remaining parts taken from reference TRBV7-3 and TRBJ2-1, reads GAGVSQTPSNKVTEKGKYVELRCDPISGHTALYWYRQSLGQGPEFLIYFQGTGAADDSGLPNDRFFAVRPEGSVSTLKIQRTERGDSAVYLCASSLVAGGPGEQFFGPGTRLTVL.